The entry that follows covers one T cell receptor (beta chain) sequence. The data belong to a study of blood T cell repertoires in COVID-19. For the study at large: Acute and convalescent COVID-19 samples came from the United States, Italy and Spain.

The authors' processing: Amplification of reference gene primers was used by the study to estimate nucleated cell counts. Clones were read by immunoSEQ multiplex PCR, and TCRdb kept only the in-frame ones, dropping some. V and J calls and clone size are as listed in that table; D and trimming were resolved from the DNA. Found here are 30,000 or so clones, roughly 80% of them singletons; the top ten hold approximately 4%. CDR1 is SGHAT, CDR2 FQNNGV, per germline. V lost 1 base, J lost 0 bases, and 10 bases lay in between. CDR3 length: 17 residues. This TCR was sampled from a man aged 50 or older with acute or convalescent COVID-19. Sequencing was carried out using peripheral blood. The rearrangement links TRBV11-2 to TRBJ1-6, with D hard to call. The DNA for the CDR3 is TGTGCCAGCAGCTTAGGATTCTCGAGCTCCTATAATTCACCCCTCCACTTT. Residues: CASSLGFSSSYNSPLHF.